The 20 T cell receptor beta chains reported below all come from one sample, sequenced in a study of shared clonotypes between healthy human individuals. Clones were read by immunoSEQ multiplex PCR, and TCRdb kept only the in-frame ones, dropping some. The sample has roughly 1,500,000 clones, around 98% seen once. The source material was naive CD4+ T cells sorted from blood. Sample subset: CD45RA+ positively selected. These receptors came from a man in his thirties or forties in good health.

This chain connects TRBV12-2 to TRBJ2-1. TRBV12-2 has pseudogene status. CDR3 length: 12 residues. In DNA form, the CDR3 reads TGTGCAAGTCCATGGTCCTACAATGAGCAGTTCTTC. This translates into CASPWSYNEQFF.

V gene TRBV29-1 combines with J gene TRBJ2-2; 7 bases agree with TRBD2. V lost 4 bases to trimming and J lost 0 bases; unmatched junction nucleotides: 8. This CDR3 has 16 residues. Per the germline V gene, CDR1 is SQVTM and CDR2 is ANQGSEA. For the CDR3, the DNA is TGCAGCGTTGTAGTGTTCCTAGCGGCGAACACCGGGGAGCTGTTTTTT. It specifies CSVVVFLAANTGELFF.

The V call is TRBV30, the J call TRBJ1-2, with TRBD1 identical over 9 bases. V was clipped by 8 bases and J by 2 bases; unmatched bases: 9. The CDR3 contains 14 residues. The germline V gene has CDR1 GTSNPN and CDR2 SVGIG (reference sequence). CDR3 region: CAGLGQGTNYGYTF. CDR3 nucleotides: TGTGCCGGGTTGGGACAGGGAACGAACTATGGCTACACCTTC.

The rearrangement uses TRBV28 and TRBJ1-2; D is unclear. The CDR3 is 13 amino acids. V lost 5 bases to trimming and J lost 8 bases, with 15 bases between them. Per germline, CDR1 MDHEN and CDR2 SYDVKM. The CDR3 sequence: CASSPKIVGGYTF. The CDR3 region has the DNA TGTGCCAGCAGTCCCAAAATTGTGGGAGGCTACACCTTC.

The chain links TRBV25-1 to TRBJ2-5, with TRBD2 matching 11 bases. V lost 4 bases, J lost 3 bases, and 7 bases stayed unmatched. CDR3 length: 16 amino acids. From germline, CDR1 is MGHDK and CDR2 SYGVNS. The CDR3 coding sequence is TGTGCCAGCAGTGTTCCCGGGACTAGCGGTGAAGAGACCCAGTACTTC. Translation: CASSVPGTSGEETQYF.

This chain uses TRBV6-1 with TRBJ1-3, with D tentatively TRBD1 (5 bases). Trimming cost V 2 bases and J 3 bases, with 8 bases left between them. Per the germline V gene, CDR1 is MNHNS and CDR2 is SASEGT. The CDR3 loop spans 14 amino acids. For the CDR3, the DNA is TGTGCCAGCAGTGAAAAGGGGTTTGGAAACACCATATATTTT. Encoded protein: CASSEKGFGNTIYF.

The chain links TRBV11-2 to TRBJ2-2; D gene uncertain. The V end was cut by 5 bases, the J end by 5 bases, with 18 bases between. Germline values: CDR1 SGHAT, CDR2 FQNNGV. CDR3 length equals 16 residues. The CDR3, as DNA: TGTGCCAGCAGCCCTAATGGCGGACCCCAAACCGGGGAGCTGTTTTTT. As protein: CASSPNGGPQTGELFF.

The chain combines TRBV5-4 with TRBJ2-5; TRBD1 agrees at 12 bases. Germline CDR1 SGHNT, CDR2 YYREEE (reference sequence). The trim removed 4 bases at V and 2 bases at J, leaving 12 bases unmatched. The CDR3 loop spans 18 amino acids. As DNA, the CDR3 is TGTGCCAGCAGCCCGGAACGGGACAGGGGGCGCCCGCAAGAGACCCAGTACTTC. Translation gives CASSPERDRGRPQETQYF.

V usage is TRBV11-3 and J usage is TRBJ1-1, with D possibly being TRBD1 (5 bases). Germline loops: CDR1 SGHNT, CDR2 YENEEA. The CDR3 consists of 14 residues. Trimming removed 1 base from V and 1 base from J, with 7 bases in between. CDR3 amino acids: CASSLGGPNTEAFF. CDR3 DNA sequence: TGTGCCAGCAGCTTAGGGGGCCCGAACACTGAAGCTTTCTTT.

This clone was detected once. V and J are TRBV2 and TRBJ2-7, with 7 bases aligning to TRBD2. The CDR3 is made up of 16 amino acids. V lost 5 bases and J lost 0; bases outside the gene matches: 10. Germline V lookup: CDR1 SNHLY, CDR2 FYNNEI. CDR3 sequence reads: CASSIFWGGSSYEQYF. CDR3 nucleotides: TGTGCCAGCAGTATCTTTTGGGGGGGTAGCTCCTACGAGCAGTACTTC.

This rearrangement joins TRBV18 to TRBJ2-5, with D perhaps matching TRBD2 (6 bases). This CDR3 is built from 14 residues. V shed 2 bases and J shed 7 bases, with 14 bases lying between them. The germline CDR1 and CDR2 sequences are KGHSH and LQKENI. The CDR3, as DNA: TGTGCCAGCTCACCAGGGGGAGGTGAGAGGACCCAGTACTTC. Its translation is CASSPGGGERTQYF.

The chain joins TRBV5-4 to TRBJ2-1; 10 positions match TRBD2. CDR3 length: 15 residues. CDR1 is SGHNT and CDR2 is YYREEE in the germline V gene (reference sequence). Unmatched junction bases numbered 8, after V lost 4 bases and J lost 7 bases. The CDR3 DNA reads TGTGCCAGCAGCGCTCCCGGGACTAGCGTAAATGAGCAGTTCTTC. Translation gives CASSAPGTSVNEQFF.

V gene TRBV29-1 combines with J gene TRBJ2-7, with unresolved D. This CDR3 is 14 amino acids long. The V gene's germline CDR1 is SQVTM and CDR2 ANQGSEA. Trimming took 6 bases from V and 2 from J, leaving 17 bases between them. The CDR3 region is CSVETGPHPYEQYF. DNA of the CDR3: TGCAGCGTGGAAACGGGCCCTCATCCCTACGAGCAGTACTTC.

The chain carries TRBV15 and TRBJ2-1; 9 nucleotides align to TRBD2. This CDR3 is built from 16 residues. Germline assignment: CDR1 LNHNV and CDR2 YYDKDF (reference sequence). With V trimmed by 1 base and J by 5 bases, 6 bases remained unmatched. CDR3 sequence reads: CATSRGLAETNNEQFF. In DNA form, the CDR3 reads TGTGCCACCAGCAGAGGACTAGCGGAAACAAACAATGAGCAGTTCTTC.

The rearrangement joins TRBV28 to TRBJ2-2, with 13 bases fitting TRBD2. CDR3 size: 18 residues. Germline V CDR1 and CDR2: MDHEN, SYDVKM. The trim removed 5 bases at V and 6 bases at J, leaving 12 bases unmatched. CDR3 protein: CASSPGGLAGLGPGELFF. The CDR3 region has the DNA TGTGCCAGCAGTCCCGGGGGACTAGCGGGATTGGGGCCCGGGGAGCTGTTTTTT.

Only one count was recorded for this clone. The chain links TRBV7-3 to TRBJ2-7, with D maybe TRBD2 (5 bases). The V end lost 6 bases, the J end lost 0 bases, and 15 bases lay between the germline ends. In germline, CDR1 is SGHTA, CDR2 FQGTGA. The CDR3 is made up of 15 amino acids. CDR3 in DNA: TGTGCCAGCAGGGAGGCCCCTACTTACTCCTACGAGCAGTACTTC. It translates to CASREAPTYSYEQYF.

The chain uses TRBV5-1 and TRBJ1-1, with D perhaps matching TRBD1 (5 bases). The CDR3 loop spans 13 amino acids. V was pared by 3 bases and J by 5 bases, with 11 bases between. Looked up from germline, CDR1 is SGHRS and CDR2 is YFSETQ. Here the CDR3 reads CASSSPGLTEAFF. The CDR3, as DNA: TGCGCCAGCAGCTCCCCAGGGTTGACTGAAGCTTTCTTT. Combining the CDR3 with reference TRBV5-1 and TRBJ1-1 gives the whole variable domain KAGVTQTPRYLIKTRGQQVTLSCSPISGHRSVSWYQQTPGQGLQFLFEYFSETQRNKGNFPGRFSGRQFSNSRSEMNVSTLELGDSALYLCASSSPGLTEAFFGQGTRLTVV.

The rearrangement joins TRBV27 to TRBJ2-2; 13 bases agree with TRBD2. Germline V lookup: CDR1 MNHEY, CDR2 SMNVEV (reference sequence). The V and J ends lost 6 bases and 1 base, in that order; junction bases with no gene match: 11. The CDR3 is 19 amino acids. This CDR3 is CASSFFGLAGEGNTGELFF. CDR3 nucleotides: TGTGCCAGCAGCTTCTTCGGACTAGCGGGAGAGGGGAACACCGGGGAGCTGTTTTTT.

This clone came up once. The chain is built from TRBV29-1 and TRBJ1-1; D not certain. This CDR3 has 13 residues. The germline V gene encodes CDR1 SQVTM and CDR2 ANQGSEA. Trimming stripped 6 bases from V and 0 bases from J, with 11 bases between. In DNA, the CDR3 is TGCAGCGTCAGTTCCTGGCTGAACACTGAAGCTTTCTTT. Protein product: CSVSSWLNTEAFF. The whole variable domain, remainder taken from reference TRBV29-1 and TRBJ1-1, is SAVISQKPSRDICQRGTSLTIQCQVDSQVTMMFWYRQQPGQSLTLIATANQGSEATYESGFVIDKFPISRPNLTFSTLTVSNMSPEDSSIYLCSVSSWLNTEAFFGQGTRLTVV.

On this clone: Within the sample, other DNA sequences also encode this same CDR3. V and J are TRBV7-9 and TRBJ1-2, with D perhaps TRBD1 (6 bases). The CDR3 runs 13 residues. Germline V lookup: CDR1 SEHNR, CDR2 FQNEAQ (reference sequence). With 1 base removed from V and 5 bases from J, the gap between germline ends came to 8 bases. CDR3 loop: CASSLVGGYGYTF. Written as DNA, the CDR3 is TGTGCCAGCAGCTTAGTAGGGGGATATGGCTACACCTTC. The complete variable domain, with remaining parts taken from reference TRBV7-9 and TRBJ1-2, reads DTGVSQNPRHKITKRGQNVTFRCDPISEHNRLYWYRQTLGQGPEFLTYFQNEAQLEKSRLLSDRFSAERPKGSFSTLEIQRTEQGDSAMYLCASSLVGGYGYTFGSGTRLTVV.